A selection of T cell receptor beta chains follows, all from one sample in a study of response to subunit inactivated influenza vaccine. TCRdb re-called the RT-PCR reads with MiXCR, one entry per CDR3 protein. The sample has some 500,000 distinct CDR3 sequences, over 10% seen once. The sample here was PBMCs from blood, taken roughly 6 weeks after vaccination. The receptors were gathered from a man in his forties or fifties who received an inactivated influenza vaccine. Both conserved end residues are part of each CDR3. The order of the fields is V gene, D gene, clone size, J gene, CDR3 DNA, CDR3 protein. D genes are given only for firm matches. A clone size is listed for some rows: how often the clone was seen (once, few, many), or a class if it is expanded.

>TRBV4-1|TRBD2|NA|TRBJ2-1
TGCGCCAGCAGCCAGCTCCCCGGGACTAGCTCCTACAATGAGCAGTTCTTC
CASSQLPGTSSYNEQFF
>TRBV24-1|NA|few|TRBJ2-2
TGTGCCACCAGTGATTTACGGGGACGGGGCACCGGGGAGCTGTTTTTT
CATSDLRGRGTGELFF
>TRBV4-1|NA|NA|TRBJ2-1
TGCGCCAGCAGCCCTCAAGTAGCCGGAGGGCTTGAGCAGTTCTTC
CASSPQVAGGLEQFF
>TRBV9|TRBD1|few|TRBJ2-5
TGTGCCAGCAGCGAACAACAGGGGCCGGGAGAGACCCAGTACTTC
CASSEQQGPGETQYF
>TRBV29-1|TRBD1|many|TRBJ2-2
TGCAGCGCACGGACAGGGGTGAATACCGGGGAGCTGTTTTTT
CSARTGVNTGELFF
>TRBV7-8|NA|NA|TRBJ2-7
TGTGCCAGCAGCCCCAACGAGGGCTCCTACGAGCAGTACTTC
CASSPNEGSYEQYF
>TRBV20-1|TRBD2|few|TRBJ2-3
TGCAGTGCTTACCAGACTAGCGGGAGGGCAGATACGCAGTATTTT
CSAYQTSGRADTQYF
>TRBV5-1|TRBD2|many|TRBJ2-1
TGCGCCAGCAGCTTGGGGACTAGCGGCTACAATGAGCAGTTCTTC
CASSLGTSGYNEQFF
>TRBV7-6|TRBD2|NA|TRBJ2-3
TGTGCCAGCAGCTTAGCAGAGACTAGCGGCACTTCAGATACGCAGTATTTT
CASSLAETSGTSDTQYF
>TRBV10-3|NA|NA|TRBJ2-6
TGTGCCATCAGTGGTCCGGGACACCCCTCTGGGGCCAACGTCCTGACTTTC
CAISGPGHPSGANVLTF
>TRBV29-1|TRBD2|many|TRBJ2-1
TGCAGCGTAGCCGGGGGGGACTACAATGAGCAGTTCTTC
CSVAGGDYNEQFF
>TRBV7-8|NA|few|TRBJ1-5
TGTGCCAGCAGCTTAGCAGGACTGAAGCCCCAGCATTTT
CASSLAGLKPQHF
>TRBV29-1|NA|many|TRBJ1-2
TGCAGCGTTGGGTCACAGAACTATGGCTACACCTTC
CSVGSQNYGYTF
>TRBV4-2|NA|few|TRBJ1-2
TGTGCCAGCAGCCACGAACAACAGGGCCCGGGCTACACCTTC
CASSHEQQGPGYTF
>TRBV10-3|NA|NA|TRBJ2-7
TGTGCCATCGCCCGGGACCAACACTACGAGCAGTACTTC
CAIARDQHYEQYF
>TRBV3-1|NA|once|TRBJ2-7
TGTGCCAGCACCCAAGCCCTTGACGTTTCCTACGAGCAGTACTTC
CASTQALDVSYEQYF
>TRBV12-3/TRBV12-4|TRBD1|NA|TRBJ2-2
TGTGCCAGCAGTTTGGACACAGGGGCCGGGGAGCTGTTTTTT
CASSLDTGAGELFF
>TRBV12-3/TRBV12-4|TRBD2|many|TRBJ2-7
TGTGCCAGCAGTTTGAGTGTTTTAGGACTAGCGGGATTTACCCCTTACGAGCAGTACTTC
CASSLSVLGLAGFTPYEQYF
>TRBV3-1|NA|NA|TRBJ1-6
TGTGCCAGCAGCCAAACCAGACAGAATTCACCCCTCCACTTT
CASSQTRQNSPLHF
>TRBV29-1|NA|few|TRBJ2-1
TGCAGCGTTGAAGTAAAATTTTTGGGTGAGCAGTTCTTC
CSVEVKFLGEQFF
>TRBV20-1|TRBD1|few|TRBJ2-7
TGCAGTGCGAGACGGACAGGGGGCTTCAACGAGCAGTACTTC
CSARRTGGFNEQYF
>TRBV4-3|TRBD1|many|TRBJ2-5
TGCGCCAGCAGCCAAGTACGGGGACAGGGTGTCGAGACCCAGTACTTC
CASSQVRGQGVETQYF
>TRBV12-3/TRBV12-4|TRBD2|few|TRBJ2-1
TGTGCCAGTTCTGGGACTAGCAGGAATGAGCAGTTCTTC
CASSGTSRNEQFF
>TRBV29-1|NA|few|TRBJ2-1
TGCAGCGTTTTGCAGGGAGTTTCTGAGCAGTTCTTC
CSVLQGVSEQFF
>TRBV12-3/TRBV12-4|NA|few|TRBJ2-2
TGTGCCAGCAGTCCTACCCAGAGCACCGGGGAGCTGTTTTTT
CASSPTQSTGELFF
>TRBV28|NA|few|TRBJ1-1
TGTGCCAGCAGTTCCGGGGACGGGAACACTGAAGCTTTCTTT
CASSSGDGNTEAFF
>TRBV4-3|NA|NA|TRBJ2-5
TGCGCCAGCAGCCAAGTTGGCTGGGGCGTTAGCCAAGAGACCCAGTACTTC
CASSQVGWGVSQETQYF
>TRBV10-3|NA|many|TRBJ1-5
TGTGCCATCAGCGAAATCGGTGGGGCAGGCAGCAATCAGCCCCAGCATTTT
CAISEIGGAGSNQPQHF
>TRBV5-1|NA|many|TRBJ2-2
TGCGCCAGCAGCTCCCCGGGACTGAGGATTACCTCGAACACCGGGGAGCTGTTTTTT
CASSSPGLRITSNTGELFF
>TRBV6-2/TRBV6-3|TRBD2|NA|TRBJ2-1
TGTGCCAGCAGTGACCTAGCGGGGGAATCCTACAATGAGCAGTTCTTC
CASSDLAGESYNEQFF
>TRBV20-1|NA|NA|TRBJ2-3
TGCAGTTCTCGGGACGTCCTCACAGATACGCAGTATTTT
CSSRDVLTDTQYF
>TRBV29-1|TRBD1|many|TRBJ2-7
TGCAGCGTTGAAGAGACAGGGTTGGACGAGCAGTACTTC
CSVEETGLDEQYF
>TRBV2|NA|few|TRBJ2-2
TGTGCCAGCAGAGGACAGCTGAACACCGGGGAGCTGTTTTTT
CASRGQLNTGELFF
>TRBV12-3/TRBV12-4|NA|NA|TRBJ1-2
TGTGCCAGCAGCCAAATTAACTATGGCTACACCTTC
CASSQINYGYTF
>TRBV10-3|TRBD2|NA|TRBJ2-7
TGTGCCATCAGTGAGTCGATCTTTAGCGGGGGGCTGGGGGACGAGCAGTACTTC
CAISESIFSGGLGDEQYF
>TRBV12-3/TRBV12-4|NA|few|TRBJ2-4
TGTGCCAGCAACCTGAACAATGCGGACATTCAGTACTTC
CASNLNNADIQYF
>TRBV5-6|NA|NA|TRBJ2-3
TGTGCCAGCAGCTTGGGCGTTTTACTACCGAGCACAGATACGCAGTATTTT
CASSLGVLLPSTDTQYF
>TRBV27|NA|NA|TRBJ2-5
TGTGCCAGCACCCTCGGACAGACCCAGTACTTC
CASTLGQTQYF
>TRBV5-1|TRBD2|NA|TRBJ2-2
TGCGCCAGCAGCTTTCTACTAGCGGGAGGGCCGCCGGGCACCGGGGAGCTGTTTTTT
CASSFLLAGGPPGTGELFF
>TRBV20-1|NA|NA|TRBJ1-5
TGCAGTGCCGTTACCTCCGTGCGCCGAGATCAGCCCCAGCATTTT
CSAVTSVRRDQPQHF
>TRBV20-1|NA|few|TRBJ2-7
TGCAGTGCGATCCTAATAGTCTCCTCGCACGAGCAGTACTTC
CSAILIVSSHEQYF
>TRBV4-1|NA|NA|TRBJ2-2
TGCGCCAGCAGCCCCCGATCGGGCCAGGGCCCCACCGGGGAGCTGTTTTTT
CASSPRSGQGPTGELFF
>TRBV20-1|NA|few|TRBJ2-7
TGCAGTGCTCCCAAGTCGGGGGGCGTCTACGAGCAGTACTTC
CSAPKSGGVYEQYF
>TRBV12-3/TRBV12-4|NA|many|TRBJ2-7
TGTGCCAGCAGTAGACAGGCGGGCTACGAGCAGTACTTC
CASSRQAGYEQYF
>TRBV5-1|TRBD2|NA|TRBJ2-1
TGCGCCAGCAGCAACAGGACTAGCGGCTCCTACAATGAGCAGTTCTTC
CASSNRTSGSYNEQFF
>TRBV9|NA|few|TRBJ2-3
TGTGCCAGCAGCGTAGCAGCCCTGGGGGCGGGAGACGATACGCAGTATTTT
CASSVAALGAGDDTQYF
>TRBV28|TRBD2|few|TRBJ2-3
TGTGCCAGCAGTCTCATGGGACTAGCGGGGAGCACAGATACGCAGTATTTT
CASSLMGLAGSTDTQYF
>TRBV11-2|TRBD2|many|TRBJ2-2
TGTGCCACCCAGCGGGGGGGCGCCGGGGAGCTGTTTTTT
CATQRGGAGELFF